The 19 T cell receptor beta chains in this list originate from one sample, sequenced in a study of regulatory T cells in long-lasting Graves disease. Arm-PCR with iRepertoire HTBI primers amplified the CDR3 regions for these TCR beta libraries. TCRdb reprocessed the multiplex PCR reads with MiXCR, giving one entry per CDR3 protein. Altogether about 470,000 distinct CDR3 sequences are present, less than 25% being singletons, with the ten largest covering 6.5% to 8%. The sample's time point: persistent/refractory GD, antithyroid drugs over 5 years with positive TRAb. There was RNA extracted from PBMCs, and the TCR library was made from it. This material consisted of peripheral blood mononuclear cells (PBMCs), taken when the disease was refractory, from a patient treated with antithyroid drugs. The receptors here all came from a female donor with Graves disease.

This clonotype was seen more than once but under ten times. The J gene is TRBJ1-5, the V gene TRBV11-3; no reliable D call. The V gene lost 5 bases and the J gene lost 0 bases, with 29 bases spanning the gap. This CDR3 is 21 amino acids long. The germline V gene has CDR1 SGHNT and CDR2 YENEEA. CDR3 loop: CASSPGLRSEKSPHSNQPQHF. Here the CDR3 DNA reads TGTGCCAGCAGCCCCGGCCTGCGGTCCGAAAAAAGCCCCCATAGCAATCAGCCCCAGCATTTT.

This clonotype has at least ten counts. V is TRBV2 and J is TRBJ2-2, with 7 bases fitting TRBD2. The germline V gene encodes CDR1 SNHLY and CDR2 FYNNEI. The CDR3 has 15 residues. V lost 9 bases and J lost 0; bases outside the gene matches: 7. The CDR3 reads CARGTSDANTGELFF. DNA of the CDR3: TGTGCCAGGGGAACTAGCGACGCGAACACCGGGGAGCTGTTTTTT.

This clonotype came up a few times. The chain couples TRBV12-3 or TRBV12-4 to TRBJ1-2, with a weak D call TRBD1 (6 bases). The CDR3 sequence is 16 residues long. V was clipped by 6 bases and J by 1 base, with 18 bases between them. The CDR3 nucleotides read TGTGCCAGCAGCTCCGCCTCCGGGACACATAACTATGGCTACACCTTC. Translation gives CASSSASGTHNYGYTF.

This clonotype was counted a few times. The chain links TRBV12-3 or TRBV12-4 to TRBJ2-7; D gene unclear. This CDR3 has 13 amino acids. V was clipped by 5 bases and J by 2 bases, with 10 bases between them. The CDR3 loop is CASSPLLAYEQYF. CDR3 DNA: TGTGCCAGCAGTCCCCTTTTAGCCTACGAGCAGTACTTC.

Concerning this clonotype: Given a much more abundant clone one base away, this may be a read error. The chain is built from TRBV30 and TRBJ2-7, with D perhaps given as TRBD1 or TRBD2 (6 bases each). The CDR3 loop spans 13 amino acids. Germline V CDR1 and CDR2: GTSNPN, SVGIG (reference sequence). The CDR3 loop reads CAWSVLGGYEQCF. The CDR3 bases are TGTGCCTGGAGTGTTCTCGGGGGCTACGAGCAGTGCTTC.

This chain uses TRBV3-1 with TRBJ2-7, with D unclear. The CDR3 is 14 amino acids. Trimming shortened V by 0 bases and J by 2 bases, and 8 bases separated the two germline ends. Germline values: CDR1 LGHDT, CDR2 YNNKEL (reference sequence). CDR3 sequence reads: CASSQDRIPYEQYF. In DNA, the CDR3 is TGTGCCAGCAGCCAAGATAGGATTCCCTACGAGCAGTACTTC.

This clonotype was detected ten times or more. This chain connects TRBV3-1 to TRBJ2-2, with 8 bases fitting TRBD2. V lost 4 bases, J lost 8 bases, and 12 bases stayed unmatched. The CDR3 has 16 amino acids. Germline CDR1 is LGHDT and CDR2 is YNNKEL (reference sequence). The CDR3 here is CASSPGLGQVAGELFF. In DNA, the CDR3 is TGTGCCAGCAGCCCGGGACTAGGCCAGGTTGCGGGGGAGCTGTTTTTT.

The CDR3, as DNA: TGTGCCAGCAGCCGGGGACTAGCGGGGTATTTGGATACGCAGTATTTT. Translating gives CASSRGLAGYLDTQYF. The J gene is TRBJ2-3, the V gene TRBV7-2; 13 nucleotides agree with TRBD2. Germline V gives CDR1 SGHTA, CDR2 FQGNSA. The CDR3 has 16 amino acids. J gave up 6 bases and V 5 bases, and 8 bases lay outside the gene matches.

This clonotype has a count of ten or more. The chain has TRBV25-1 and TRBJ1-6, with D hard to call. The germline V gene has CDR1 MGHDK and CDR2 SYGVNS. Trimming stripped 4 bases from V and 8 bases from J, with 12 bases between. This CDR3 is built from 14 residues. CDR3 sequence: CASSVLGYHSPLHF. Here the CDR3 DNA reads TGTGCCAGCAGTGTTTTAGGGTATCATTCACCCCTCCACTTT. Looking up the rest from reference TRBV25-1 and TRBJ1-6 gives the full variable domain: EADIYQTPRYLVIGTGKKITLECSQTMGHDKMYWYQQDPGMELHLIHYSYGVNSTEKGDLSSESTVSRIRTEHFPLTLESARPSHTSQYLCASSVLGYHSPLHFGNGTRLTVT.

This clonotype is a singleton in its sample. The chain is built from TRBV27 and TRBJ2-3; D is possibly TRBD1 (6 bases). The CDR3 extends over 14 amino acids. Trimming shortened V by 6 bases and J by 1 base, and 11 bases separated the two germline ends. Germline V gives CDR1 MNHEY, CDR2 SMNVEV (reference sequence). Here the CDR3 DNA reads TGTGCCAGCAGCATACAGGGAGGCACAGATACGCAGTATTTT. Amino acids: CASSIQGGTDTQYF.

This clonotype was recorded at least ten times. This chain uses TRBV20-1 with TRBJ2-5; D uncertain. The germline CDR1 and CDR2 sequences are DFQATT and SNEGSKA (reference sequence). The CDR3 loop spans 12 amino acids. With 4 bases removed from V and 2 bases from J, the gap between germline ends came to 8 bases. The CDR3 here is CSAIMGQETQYF. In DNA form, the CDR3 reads TGCAGTGCTATTATGGGGCAAGAGACCCAGTACTTC.

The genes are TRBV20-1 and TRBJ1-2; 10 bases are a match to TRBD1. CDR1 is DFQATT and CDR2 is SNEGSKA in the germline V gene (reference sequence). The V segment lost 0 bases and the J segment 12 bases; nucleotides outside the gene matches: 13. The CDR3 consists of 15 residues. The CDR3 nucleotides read TGCAGTGCTAGAGATGCCGGGACAGGGGACCCTCGGGACACCTTC. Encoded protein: CSARDAGTGDPRDTF.

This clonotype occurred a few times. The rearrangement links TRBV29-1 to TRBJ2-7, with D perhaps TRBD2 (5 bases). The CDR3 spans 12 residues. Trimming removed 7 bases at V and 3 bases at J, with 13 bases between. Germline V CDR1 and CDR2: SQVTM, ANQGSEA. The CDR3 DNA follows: TGCAGCGCCGGGGAAGCTGACTACGAGCAGTACTTC. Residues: CSAGEADYEQYF.

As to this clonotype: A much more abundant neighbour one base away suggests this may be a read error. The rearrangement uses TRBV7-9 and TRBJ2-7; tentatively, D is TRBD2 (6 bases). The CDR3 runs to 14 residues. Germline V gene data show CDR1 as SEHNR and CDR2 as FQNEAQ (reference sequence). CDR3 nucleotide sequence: TGCGCCAGCAGCTCGATAAAACGGGGGTACGAGCAGTACTTC. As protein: CASSSIKRGYEQYF.

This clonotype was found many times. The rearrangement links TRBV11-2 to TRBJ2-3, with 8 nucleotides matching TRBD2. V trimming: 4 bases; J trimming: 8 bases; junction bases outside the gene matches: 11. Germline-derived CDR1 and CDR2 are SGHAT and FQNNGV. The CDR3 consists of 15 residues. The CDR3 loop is CASSSPGTRLGTQYF. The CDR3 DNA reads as TGTGCCAGCAGCTCCCCAGGGACTAGGTTGGGTACGCAGTATTTT.

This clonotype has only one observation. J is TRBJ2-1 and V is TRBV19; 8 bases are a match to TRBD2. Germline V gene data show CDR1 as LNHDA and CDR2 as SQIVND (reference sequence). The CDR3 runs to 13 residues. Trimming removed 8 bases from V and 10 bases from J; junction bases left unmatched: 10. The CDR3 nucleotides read TGTGCCAGTCGCCCGGGACTAGTCCCCGAGCAGTTCTTC. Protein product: CASRPGLVPEQFF.

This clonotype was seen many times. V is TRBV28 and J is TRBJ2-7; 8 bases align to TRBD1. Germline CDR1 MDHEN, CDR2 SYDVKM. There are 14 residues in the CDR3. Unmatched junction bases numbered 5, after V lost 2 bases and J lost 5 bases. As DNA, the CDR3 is TGTGCCAGCAGTTTAATACAGGGGGTGAACGAGCAGTACTTC. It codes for CASSLIQGVNEQYF. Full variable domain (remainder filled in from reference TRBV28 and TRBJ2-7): DVKVTQSSRYLVKRTGEKVFLECVQDMDHENMFWYRQDPGLGLRLIYFSYDVKMKEKGDIPEGYSVSREKKERFSLILESASTNQTSMYLCASSLIQGVNEQYFGPGTRLTVT.

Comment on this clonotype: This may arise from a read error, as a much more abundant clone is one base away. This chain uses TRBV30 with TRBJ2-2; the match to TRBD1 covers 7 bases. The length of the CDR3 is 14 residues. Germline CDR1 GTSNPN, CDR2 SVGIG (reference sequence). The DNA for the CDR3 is TGTGCCTGGACGAGGGGGCGGAACACCGGGAAGCTGTTTTTT. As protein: CAWTRGRNTGKLFF.

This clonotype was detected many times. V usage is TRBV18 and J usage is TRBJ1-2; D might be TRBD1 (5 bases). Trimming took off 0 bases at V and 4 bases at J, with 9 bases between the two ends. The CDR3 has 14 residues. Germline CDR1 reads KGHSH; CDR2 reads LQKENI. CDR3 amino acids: CASSPPTDPYGYTF. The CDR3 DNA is TGTGCCAGCTCACCACCGACAGACCCCTATGGCTACACCTTC.